This T cell receptor beta chain was documented in a study of OX40 agonist ivuxolimab in advanced cancers. Broader study findings: At doses 0.1 to 3.0 mg/kg, CD4+ and CD8+ clones expanded.

Comments on this clone: The target antigen is unknown.

Germline V CDR1 and CDR2: MNHEY, SVGAGI. The CDR3 totals 15 residues. The V end was cut by 4 bases, the J end by 1 base, with 14 bases between. This table comes from immunoSEQ multiplex PCR, and its TCRdb copy is limited to in-frame clones, with some not included. The sample records about 64,000 clones, 80% to 90% being singletons. The receptor was derived from an adult with an advanced solid tumor such as melanoma, head and neck, liver or kidney cancer. The rearrangement links TRBV6-5 to TRBJ2-7; D tentatively fits TRBD1 or TRBD2 (5 bases each). Source: CD4+ or CD8+ T cells sorted from blood, taken in a trial of the OX40 agonist ivuxolimab. The CDR3 DNA reads as TGTGCCAGCAGTTCTCCGGGACGGGCATCCTACGAGCAGTACTTC. As protein: CASSSPGRASYEQYF.